This section outlines one T cell receptor beta chain sequence together with its context. One base away lies a much larger clone, so this may be a sequencing read error. A read error is likely, as this CDR3 ends without the conserved phenylalanine or tryptophan. TCRdb re-called the 5' RACE reads with MiXCR, one entry per CDR3 protein. The data contain 250,000 to 400,000 distinct CDR3 sequences, approximately 10% of them singletons. Germline loops: CDR1 ENHRY, CDR2 SYGVKD. The CDR3 extends over 11 amino acids. V lost 8 bases to trimming and J lost 3 bases, with 7 bases between them. The data belong to a study of CD8 T cells in ankylosing spondylitis.

V gene TRBV10-3 combines with J gene TRBJ1-2; no clear D gene. Sequencing used blood, either unsorted or a sorted T cell fraction (not recorded which). This clonotype was sampled from a female donor with ankylosing spondylitis or in good health (not recorded which). As DNA, the CDR3 is TGTGCCATCTCCAGTCACTATGGCTACACCTAC. This gives the protein CAISSHYGYTY.